In this sample, the clone carrying this T cell receptor beta chain turned up a few times. Its antigen is currently unknown. Germline CDR1 MDHEN, CDR2 SYDVKM. V lost 2 bases and J lost 4, with 8 bases in between. The CDR3 loop spans 14 amino acids. This sample is part of a study of radiotherapy plus CTLA-4 blockade in lung cancer. Study overall: Disease control was seen in over 25% of patients, objective responses in approximately 20%. Findings and caveats of the study: Clones of tumor-derived TCRs expanded in blood after radiotherapy plus ipilimumab. Response was reportedly best predicted by early blood T cell clone dynamics, with interferon-beta.

CTLA-4 blockade using ipilimumab, together with focal radiation, was received by patients with chemo-refractory metastatic non-small-cell lung cancer. Data came from immunoSEQ multiplex PCR; TCRdb stores just in-frame clones and leaves some out. The sample includes 30,000 to 40,000 clones, over 70% of them seen just once. Material: peripheral blood, obtained from a patient treated with radiotherapy plus ipilimumab. The rearrangement links TRBV28 to TRBJ1-4; D is unresolved. This TCR was sampled from a human donor with non-small cell lung cancer that progressed on radiotherapy plus ipilimumab. The CDR3 DNA is TGTGCCAGCAGTTTAGTCAGTCATAATGAAAAACTGTTTTTT. Translating it yields CASSLVSHNEKLFF. Looking up the rest from reference TRBV28 and TRBJ1-4 gives the full variable domain: DVKVTQSSRYLVKRTGEKVFLECVQDMDHENMFWYRQDPGLGLRLIYFSYDVKMKEKGDIPEGYSVSREKKERFSLILESASTNQTSMYLCASSLVSHNEKLFFGSGTQLSVL.